The 17 T cell receptor beta chains presented below share a single source sample, sequenced in a study of blood T cell repertoires in COVID-19. Here immunoSEQ multiplex PCR was the method, and the copy in TCRdb shows in-frame clones only, minus some. The sample contains over 200,000 clones, approximately 90% of which appear only once. Sequencing was performed on peripheral blood. These receptor sequences come from a man between 40 and 49 years old with acute or convalescent COVID-19.

J is TRBJ2-2 and V is TRBV27; D possibly corresponds to TRBD2 (7 bases). V was cut by 5 bases and J by 3 bases, with 16 bases left in between. The V gene's germline CDR1 is MNHEY and CDR2 SMNVEV (reference sequence). There are 16 residues in the CDR3. The CDR3 nucleotides read TGTGCCAGCAGTCCTTGGGGGGGGCGGGACACCGGGGAGCTGTTTTTT. Translation: CASSPWGGRDTGELFF.

CDR3 region: CASTRQGQVSGNTIYF. Written as DNA, the CDR3 is TGTGCCAGCACCCGGCAGGGTCAAGTCTCTGGAAACACCATATATTTT. The genes are TRBV7-2 and TRBJ1-3; weak D call: TRBD1 (5 bases). The V gene lost 7 bases and the J gene lost 0 bases, with 16 bases spanning the gap. The CDR3 length is 16 residues. Germline V gene sequence: CDR1 SGHTA, CDR2 FQGNSA.

This chain joins TRBV18 and TRBJ2-2; a weak D match, TRBD1 (5 bases). Germline assignment: CDR1 KGHSH and CDR2 LQKENI. Trimming cost V 2 bases and J 2 bases, with 9 bases left between them. The CDR3 loop spans 15 amino acids. The CDR3 region is CASSPGAGNTGELFF. The CDR3 nucleotides read TGTGCCAGCTCACCAGGGGCTGGTAACACCGGGGAGCTGTTTTTT.

This clone has more than one count but fewer than ten. V and J are TRBV9 and TRBJ1-1; D unclear. Between the trimmed V and J ends, which lost 4 bases and 4 bases, there was a span of 17 bases. Germline V gene lookup returns CDR1 SGDLS and CDR2 YYNGEE. The CDR3 sequence is 15 residues long. The CDR3 DNA follows: TGTGCCAGCAGCCCCCAGTCCGGTTGGAGCACTGAAGCTTTCTTT. Translated, it gives CASSPQSGWSTEAFF.

This chain links TRBV9 with TRBJ2-5; 8 bases match TRBD1. The germline gives CDR1 SGDLS, CDR2 YYNGEE. V shed 6 bases, J shed 1 base, and the junction held 5 bases outside the gene matches. This CDR3 region has 14 residues. The CDR3 DNA reads TGTGCCAGCAACACAGGGGGTCCCCAAGAGACCCAGTACTTC. Translated, it gives CASNTGGPQETQYF.

This chain connects TRBV7-6 to TRBJ2-3, with D possibly TRBD2 on 5 matching bases. Germline-derived CDR1 and CDR2 are SGHVS and FNYEAQ. This CDR3 is 15 amino acids long. Trimming pared 5 bases from V and 2 bases from J, leaving 14 bases between. CDR3 protein: CASSRSGRATDTQYF. The CDR3 region has the DNA TGTGCCAGCAGCCGTAGTGGGCGGGCCACAGATACGCAGTATTTT.

The chain joins TRBV5-1 to TRBJ2-5; TRBD2 agrees at 14 bases. This CDR3 has 17 residues. Germline lookup yields CDR1 SGHRS and CDR2 YFSETQ. Trimming cost V 0 bases and J 5 bases; bases outside gene matches: 6. Here the CDR3 reads CASSLGGTSGRDETQYF. The CDR3 bases are TGCGCCAGCAGCTTGGGCGGGACTAGCGGGAGAGATGAGACCCAGTACTTC. The full variable domain, with the rest looked up from reference TRBV5-1 and TRBJ2-5, is KAGVTQTPRYLIKTRGQQVTLSCSPISGHRSVSWYQQTPGQGLQFLFEYFSETQRNKGNFPGRFSGRQFSNSRSEMNVSTLELGDSALYLCASSLGGTSGRDETQYFGPGTRLLVL.

The chain combines TRBV5-1 with TRBJ2-7; 14 bases match TRBD2. Germline CDR1 SGHRS, CDR2 YFSETQ. The ends lost 4 bases at V and 7 bases at J; junction bases unmatched: 10. This CDR3 spans 16 amino acids. The chain's CDR3 is CASSLGTSGSAREQYF. CDR3 in DNA: TGCGCCAGCAGCCTCGGGACTAGCGGGAGCGCTCGGGAGCAGTACTTC.

The chain employs TRBV4-3 and TRBJ2-1; D might be TRBD2 (5 bases). V shed 0 bases and J shed 5 bases, with 11 bases lying between them. The CDR3 loop spans 15 amino acids. Germline lookup yields CDR1 LGHNA and CDR2 YSLEER. The CDR3 region has the DNA TGCGCCAGCAGCCAAGATCGGACTTCCGACAATGAGCAGTTCTTC. It encodes CASSQDRTSDNEQFF.

The rearrangement joins TRBV11-2 to TRBJ2-5; TRBD2 aligns across 8 bases. Per germline, CDR1 SGHAT and CDR2 FQNNGV. The junction had 5 bases not matched to a gene; V was cut back by 0 bases and J by 5 bases. The CDR3 is made up of 15 amino acids. This CDR3 reads CASSLERGATETQYF. Here the CDR3 DNA reads TGTGCCAGCAGCTTAGAGCGGGGGGCGACGGAGACCCAGTACTTC.

The rearrangement uses TRBV6-5 and TRBJ2-1; 8 bases fit TRBD1. J gave up 0 bases and V 6 bases, and 4 bases lay outside the gene matches. Germline V gene sequence: CDR1 MNHEY, CDR2 SVGAGI. There are 15 residues in the CDR3. The CDR3 nucleotides read TGTGCCAGCAGCCCCGGACAGGGCTCCTACAATGAGCAGTTCTTC. Its translation: CASSPGQGSYNEQFF.

V is TRBV9 and J is TRBJ1-1, with a possible D match to TRBD1 (5 bases). The germline V gene encodes CDR1 SGDLS and CDR2 YYNGEE. The CDR3 loop spans 14 amino acids. The V end lost 3 bases, the J end lost 2 bases, and 11 bases lay between the germline ends. The CDR3 bases are TGTGCCAGCAGCGCGCACAGGAGCAACACTGAAGCTTTCTTT. This sequence encodes CASSAHRSNTEAFF.

The chain employs TRBV14 and TRBJ1-1, with 8 positions matching TRBD1. With 5 bases clipped from V and 0 bases from J, the junction kept 8 bases outside the gene matches. The length of the CDR3 is 16 residues. From germline, CDR1 is SGHDN and CDR2 FVKESK. The DNA of the CDR3 is TGTGCCAGCAGCATTTGGACAGGGCACATGAACACTGAAGCTTTCTTT. It yields the protein CASSIWTGHMNTEAFF.

The J gene is TRBJ2-1, the V gene TRBV30; D remains unclear. The V gene's germline CDR1 is GTSNPN and CDR2 SVGIG (reference sequence). This CDR3 comprises 14 residues. V was trimmed by 3 bases and J by 0 bases, leaving 9 bases between them. The CDR3 sequence is CAWRQDSSYNEQFF. The CDR3 DNA sequence: TGTGCCTGGAGGCAGGATAGCTCCTACAATGAGCAGTTCTTC. Full variable domain (rest looked up from reference TRBV30 and TRBJ2-1): SQTIHQWPATLVQPVGSPLSLECTVEGTSNPNLYWYRQAAGRGLQLLFYSVGIGQISSEVPQNLSASRPQDRQFILSSKKLLLSDSGFYLCAWRQDSSYNEQFFGPGTRLTVL.

The CDR3 sequence is CASSFSVLGEAFF. In nucleotides, the CDR3 is TGTGCCAGCAGCTTTAGCGTCCTCGGTGAAGCTTTCTTT. The V call is TRBV7-9, the J call TRBJ1-1; D is unclear. Germline V gives CDR1 SEHNR, CDR2 FQNEAQ (reference sequence). Trimming removed 3 bases from V and 7 bases from J, with 12 bases in between. The CDR3 has 13 amino acids.

This clone came up once. The chain carries TRBV19 and TRBJ1-2, with 7 nucleotides matching TRBD1. The junction had 3 bases not matched to a gene; V was cut back by 6 bases and J by 2 bases. CDR3 length: 13 residues. Per germline, CDR1 LNHDA and CDR2 SQIVND (reference sequence). The CDR3 is CASRTGNNYGYTF. CDR3 nucleotides: TGTGCCAGTAGGACAGGGAACAACTATGGCTACACCTTC.

This chain uses TRBV7-2 with TRBJ1-3; 7 bases agree with TRBD1. Germline CDR1 is SGHTA and CDR2 is FQGNSA. The CDR3 has 13 amino acids. V shed 6 bases and J 4 bases; nucleotides not matched to a gene: 3. This CDR3 is CASSYRGGNTIYF. CDR3 DNA sequence: TGTGCCAGCAGTTACAGGGGAGGAAACACCATATATTTT.